Reported below is one T cell receptor beta chain. The data were obtained in a study of blood T cell repertoires in COVID-19. Study-level background: Acute and convalescent COVID-19 samples came from the United States, Italy and Spain. T cells, B-cell-depleted T cells, or PBMCs supplied cDNA or gDNA.

In the original analysis: Cell counts per sample came from amplifying reference gene primers. Assay used: immunoSEQ multiplex PCR; TCRdb lists only in-frame clones, some missing. V and J calls and clone size are copied from that table; D and trimming were computed from the DNA. The data contain approximately 85,000 clones, around 90% of them singletons. Specimen: peripheral blood. The TCR was taken from a woman aged 45-60 years with active or convalescent COVID-19.

The chain's CDR3 is CASSKDSRGSEAFF. DNA of the CDR3: TGTGCCAGCAGCAAAGATTCCAGGGGCTCTGAAGCTTTCTTT. The chain links TRBV21-1 to TRBJ1-1; TRBD1 is the table's D call, not checked against the DNA. TRBV21-1 is annotated as a pseudogene. The CDR3 is made up of 14 amino acids.